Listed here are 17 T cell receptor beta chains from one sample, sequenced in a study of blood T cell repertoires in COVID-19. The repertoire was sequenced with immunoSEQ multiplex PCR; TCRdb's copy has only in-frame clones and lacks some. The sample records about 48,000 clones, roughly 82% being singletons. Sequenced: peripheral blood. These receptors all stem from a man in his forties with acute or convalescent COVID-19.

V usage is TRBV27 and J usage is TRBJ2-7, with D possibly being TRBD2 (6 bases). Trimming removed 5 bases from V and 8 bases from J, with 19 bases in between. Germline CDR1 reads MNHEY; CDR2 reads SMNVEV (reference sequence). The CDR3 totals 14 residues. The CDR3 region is CASSPRDARGKQYF. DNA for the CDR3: TGTGCCAGCAGTCCCCGGGACGCCCGGGGGAAGCAGTACTTC.

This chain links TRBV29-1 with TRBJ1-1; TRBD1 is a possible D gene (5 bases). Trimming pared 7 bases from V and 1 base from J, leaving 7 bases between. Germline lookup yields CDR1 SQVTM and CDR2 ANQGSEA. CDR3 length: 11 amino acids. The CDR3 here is CSATANTEAFF. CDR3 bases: TGCAGCGCGACAGCGAACACTGAAGCTTTCTTT.

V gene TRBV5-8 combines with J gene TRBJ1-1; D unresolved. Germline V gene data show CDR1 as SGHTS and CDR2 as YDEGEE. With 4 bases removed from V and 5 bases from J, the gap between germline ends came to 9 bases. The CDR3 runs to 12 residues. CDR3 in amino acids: CASSLLRTEAFF. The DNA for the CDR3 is TGTGCCAGCAGCCTCCTCAGGACTGAAGCTTTCTTT.

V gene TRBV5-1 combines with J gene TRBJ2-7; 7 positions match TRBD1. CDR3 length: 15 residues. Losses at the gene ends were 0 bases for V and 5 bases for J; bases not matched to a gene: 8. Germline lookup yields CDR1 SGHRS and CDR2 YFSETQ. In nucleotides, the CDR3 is TGCGCCAGCAGCTTGGAAGGGGGCTTTAGTAACGAGCAGTACTTC. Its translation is CASSLEGGFSNEQYF.

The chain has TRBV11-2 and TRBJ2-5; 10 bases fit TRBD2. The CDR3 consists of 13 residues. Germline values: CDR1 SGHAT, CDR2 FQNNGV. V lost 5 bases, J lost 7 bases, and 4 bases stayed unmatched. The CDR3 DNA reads TGTGCCAGCAGCCCCAGCGGGGGGGGGACCCAGTACTTC. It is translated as CASSPSGGGTQYF.

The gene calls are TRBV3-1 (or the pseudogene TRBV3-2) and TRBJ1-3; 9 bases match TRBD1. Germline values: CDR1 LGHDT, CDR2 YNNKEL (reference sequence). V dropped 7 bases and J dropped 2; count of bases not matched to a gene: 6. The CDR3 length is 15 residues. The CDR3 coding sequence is TGTGCCAGCAAGATTACAGGGGGCCCTGGAAACACCATATATTTT. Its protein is CASKITGGPGNTIYF.

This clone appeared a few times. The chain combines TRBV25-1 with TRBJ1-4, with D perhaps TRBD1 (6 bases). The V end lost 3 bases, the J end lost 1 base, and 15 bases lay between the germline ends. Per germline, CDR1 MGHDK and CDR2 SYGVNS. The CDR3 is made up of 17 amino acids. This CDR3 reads CASSDRGSKETNEKLFF. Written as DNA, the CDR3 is TGTGCCAGCAGTGATAGGGGGAGTAAGGAAACTAATGAAAAACTGTTTTTT.

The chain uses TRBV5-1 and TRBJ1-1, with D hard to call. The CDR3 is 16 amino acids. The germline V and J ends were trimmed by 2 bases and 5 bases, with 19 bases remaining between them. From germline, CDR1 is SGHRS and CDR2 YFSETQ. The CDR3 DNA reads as TGCGCCAGCAGCTTTGGGGAGGGTTTGAGTAGGACTGAAGCTTTCTTT. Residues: CASSFGEGLSRTEAFF.

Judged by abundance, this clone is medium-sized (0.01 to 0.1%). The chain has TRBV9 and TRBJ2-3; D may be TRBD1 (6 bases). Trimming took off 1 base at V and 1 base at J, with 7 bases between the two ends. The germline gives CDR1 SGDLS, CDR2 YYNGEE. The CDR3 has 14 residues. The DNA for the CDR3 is TGTGCCAGCAGCGTAAAGGGGGGCACAGATACGCAGTATTTT. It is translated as CASSVKGGTDTQYF.

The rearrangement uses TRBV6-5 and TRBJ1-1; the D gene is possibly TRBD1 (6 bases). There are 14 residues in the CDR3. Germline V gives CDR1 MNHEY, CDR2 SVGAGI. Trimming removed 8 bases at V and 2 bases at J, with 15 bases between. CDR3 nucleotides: TGTGCCAGCCGGAGAGGGGGTTCCAACACTGAAGCTTTCTTT. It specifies CASRRGGSNTEAFF.

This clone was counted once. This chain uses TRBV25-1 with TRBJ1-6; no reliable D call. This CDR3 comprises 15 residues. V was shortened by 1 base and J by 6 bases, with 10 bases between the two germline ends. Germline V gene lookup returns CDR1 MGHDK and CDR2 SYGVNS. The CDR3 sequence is CASSEFRGFNSPLHF. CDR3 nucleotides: TGTGCCAGCAGTGAATTCCGGGGTTTTAATTCACCCCTCCACTTT.

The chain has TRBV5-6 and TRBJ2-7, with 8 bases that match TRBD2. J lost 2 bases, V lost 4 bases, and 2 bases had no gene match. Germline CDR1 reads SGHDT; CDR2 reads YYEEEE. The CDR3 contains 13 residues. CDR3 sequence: CASSQRGTYEQYF. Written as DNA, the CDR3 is TGTGCCAGCAGCCAGCGGGGGACCTACGAGCAGTACTTC.

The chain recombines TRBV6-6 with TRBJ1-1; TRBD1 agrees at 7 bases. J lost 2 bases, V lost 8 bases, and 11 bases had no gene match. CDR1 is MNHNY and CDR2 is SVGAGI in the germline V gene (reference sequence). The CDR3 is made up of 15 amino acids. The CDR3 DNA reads TGTGCCAGCTCGGTTTGGCAGGGGGGTAACACTGAAGCTTTCTTT. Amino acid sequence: CASSVWQGGNTEAFF.

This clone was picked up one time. Here the CDR3 DNA reads TGTGCCAGTAGTTTCGAGGACAGGGTTAGCTCTGGGGCCAACGTCCTGACTTTC. Protein product: CASSFEDRVSSGANVLTF. J is TRBJ2-6 and V is TRBV19; 8 nucleotides match TRBD1. The CDR3 has 18 amino acids. Germline trimming cut 5 bases from V and 0 bases from J; bases unmatched to any gene: 9. CDR1 LNHDA and CDR2 SQIVND come from the germline V gene (reference sequence).

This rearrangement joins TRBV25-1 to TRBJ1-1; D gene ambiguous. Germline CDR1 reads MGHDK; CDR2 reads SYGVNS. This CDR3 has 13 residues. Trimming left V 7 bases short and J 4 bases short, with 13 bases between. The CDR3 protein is CASTGGRGTEAFF. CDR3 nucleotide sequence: TGTGCCAGCACCGGCGGCCGGGGCACTGAAGCTTTCTTT. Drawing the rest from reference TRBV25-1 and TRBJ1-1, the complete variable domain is EADIYQTPRYLVIGTGKKITLECSQTMGHDKMYWYQQDPGMELHLIHYSYGVNSTEKGDLSSESTVSRIRTEHFPLTLESARPSHTSQYLCASTGGRGTEAFFGQGTRLTVV.

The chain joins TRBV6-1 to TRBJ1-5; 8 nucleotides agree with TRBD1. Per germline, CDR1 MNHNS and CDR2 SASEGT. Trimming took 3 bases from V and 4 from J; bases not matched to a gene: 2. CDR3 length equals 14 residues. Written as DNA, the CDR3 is TGTGCCAGCAGTGAGACAGGGGATAATCAGCCCCAGCATTTT. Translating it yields CASSETGDNQPQHF.

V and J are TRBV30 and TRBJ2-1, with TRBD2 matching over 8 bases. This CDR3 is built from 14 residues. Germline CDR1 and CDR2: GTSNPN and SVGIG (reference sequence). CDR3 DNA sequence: TGTGTCGCCCGGGGGGCGGGGGGCTACAATGAGCAGTTCTTC. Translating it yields CVARGAGGYNEQFF.